These T cell receptor beta chains were read from a single sample in a study of CD8 T cells in ankylosing spondylitis. TCRdb re-derived calls from the 5' RACE reads in MiXCR, one entry per CDR3 protein. The table shows some 250,000 distinct CDR3 sequences, with roughly 8.6% occurring only once. The specimen sequenced was blood, either unsorted or a sorted T cell fraction (not recorded which). All receptors derive from a male donor with ankylosing spondylitis or in good health (not recorded which). CDR3s include the opening cysteine and the closing phenylalanine or tryptophan. A D gene is named only where the DNA matches it firmly. Clone size is shown for a subset of rows, as once, few, many or a class of expanded clone.

cdr3_aa,cdr3_nt,v_call,clone_size,d_call,j_call
CAWSRDSAIVTQYF,TGTGCCTGGAGCAGGGACAGTGCGATCGTGACCCAGTACTTC,TRBV30,.,TRBD1,TRBJ2-5
CASTRGEVLNIQYF,TGCGCCAGCACCCGCGGGGAGGTCTTAAACATTCAGTACTTC,TRBV5-1,many,.,TRBJ2-4
CASSQTGLRPTDTQYF,TGTGCCAGCAGTCAGACGGGACTTCGGCCCACAGATACGCAGTATTTT,TRBV27,many,.,TRBJ2-3
CATRDRDSGNTIYF,TGTGCCACCCGGGACAGGGACTCCGGAAACACCATATATTTT,TRBV6-1,many,TRBD1,TRBJ1-3
CASSPGIALEQYF,TGTGCCAGCAGCCCCGGGATAGCTCTCGAGCAGTACTTC,TRBV6-1,many,.,TRBJ2-7
CASSLGGLAGGNEQFF,TGTGCCAGCAGCTTAGGCGGACTAGCGGGAGGTAATGAGCAGTTCTTC,TRBV7-2,many,TRBD2,TRBJ2-1
CASSLGKYYEQYF,TGTGCCAGCAGTTTGGGAAAATACTACGAGCAGTACTTC,TRBV6-2/TRBV6-3,many,.,TRBJ2-7
CAISWDRGETQYF,TGTGCCATCAGCTGGGACCGTGGAGAGACCCAGTACTTC,TRBV10-3,many,.,TRBJ2-5
CASSVGAGVTYNEQFF,TGTGCCAGCAGCGTAGGGGCGGGAGTGACCTACAATGAGCAGTTCTTC,TRBV9,.,TRBD2,TRBJ2-1
CASSSPRMNTGELFF,TGTGCCAGCAGTTCCCCCCGTATGAACACCGGGGAGCTGTTTTTT,TRBV12-3/TRBV12-4,many,.,TRBJ2-2
CASGDRELPWYGYTF,TGCGCCAGTGGAGACAGGGAACTTCCTTGGTATGGCTACACCTTC,TRBV5-1,many,TRBD1,TRBJ1-2
CSAPSRGHYGYTF,TGCAGTGCTCCCAGCAGGGGACACTATGGCTACACCTTC,TRBV20-1,many,.,TRBJ1-2
CASSLPGSPLHF,TGCGCCAGCAGCTTGCCGGGTTCACCCCTCCACTTT,TRBV5-1,many,.,TRBJ1-6
CSARASSSYRQFF,TGCAGTGCTAGAGCCTCGAGTAGTTATCGGCAGTTCTTC,TRBV20-1,many,.,TRBJ2-1